A selection of T cell receptor beta chains follows, all from one sample in a study of patients and donors after allogeneic stem cell transplantation. Each CDR3 protein is one row after TCRdb ran MiXCR on the RT-PCR reads. The sample consists of about 960,000 distinct CDR3 sequences, more than 15% of them appearing once. The sequenced sample consisted of blood, either unsorted or a sorted T cell fraction (not recorded which). The receptors shown here come from a human donor who was either an allogeneic HSCT recipient or a stem cell or donor lymphocyte infusion donor (not recorded which). It is not recorded whose cells these are; they may come from a transplant donor. The CDR3 runs from the conserved cysteine through the conserved F or W. A D gene is named only where the DNA matches it firmly. Some rows mark clone size as missing; the rest say once, few, many or name a class of expanded clone.

NA	TRBV7-8	many	TRBJ2-1	TGTGCCAGCAGCTTAGCGCTTATGTCCAATGAGCAGTTCTTC	CASSLALMSNEQFF
TRBD2	TRBV13	few	TRBJ2-3	TGTGCCAGCAGTTTGAAAGCGGGGCCCACAGATACGCAGTATTTT	CASSLKAGPTDTQYF
NA	TRBV2	NA	TRBJ1-1	TGTGCCAGCAGTGTTTCGGTTTGGGGGTATGGCACTGAAGCTTTCTTT	CASSVSVWGYGTEAFF
TRBD2	TRBV14	few	TRBJ2-7	TGTGCCAGCAGCCAAGAGGGACTAGCGGGAGTTCCGCAGTACTTC	CASSQEGLAGVPQYF
NA	TRBV29-1	NA	TRBJ1-1	TGCAGTACAGCGGGGGGGAGTGGCACTGAAGCTTTCTTT	CSTAGGSGTEAFF
TRBD2	TRBV19	NA	TRBJ2-3	TGTGCCAGTAGTTGGGGGACTAGCGTGACAGATACGCAGTATTTT	CASSWGTSVTDTQYF
TRBD1	TRBV20-1	NA	TRBJ1-4	TGCAGTGCTAGAGATGACGGGACAGGGGATGAAAAACTGTTTTTT	CSARDDGTGDEKLFF
TRBD2	TRBV9	NA	TRBJ2-5	TGTGCCAGCAGCTCCTTCGTAGGTGGTTTTAGCGGGCGTGAGACCCAGTACTTC	CASSSFVGGFSGRETQYF
NA	TRBV20-1	NA	TRBJ1-2	TGCAGTGCTAGAGAGGACACCCCTGGGGCCGGCTACACCTTC	CSAREDTPGAGYTF
NA	TRBV6-1	few	TRBJ2-5	TGTGCCGGGTCGCGAGGGGTACACTCACAAGAGACCCAGTACTTC	CAGSRGVHSQETQYF
TRBD1	TRBV12-3/TRBV12-4	NA	TRBJ1-1	TGTGCCAGCAGTCATTGGACAGGGGGGAGCACTGAAGCTTTCTTT	CASSHWTGGSTEAFF
NA	TRBV29-1	NA	TRBJ2-6	TGCAGCGTTGAAGAAGGGGCTGAGTCTGGGGCCAACGTCCTGACTTTC	CSVEEGAESGANVLTF
NA	TRBV5-1	few	TRBJ1-1	TGCGCCAGCAGCCCCGGGCGGACTCAGAACACTGAAGCTTTCTTT	CASSPGRTQNTEAFF
TRBD2	TRBV12-3/TRBV12-4	many	TRBJ2-5	TGTGCCAGCAGTTCAGCGCAACTAGCGTACTTGGGGGAGACCCAGTACTTC	CASSSAQLAYLGETQYF
NA	TRBV12-3/TRBV12-4	NA	TRBJ1-1	TGTGCCAGCAGTACGTACCGTTTCTCGACCACTGAAGCTTTCTTT	CASSTYRFSTTEAFF
NA	TRBV6-2/TRBV6-3	few	TRBJ1-5	TGTGCCAGCAGTTACTCATGGGGCCGGGGATTTCCAAATCAGCCCCAGCATTTT	CASSYSWGRGFPNQPQHF
NA	TRBV6-5	many	TRBJ1-1	NA	CASSYFLCQQSCGDTEAFF
TRBD2	TRBV6-1	many	TRBJ2-1	TGTGCCAGCAGCCCCGGGACTAGATTAGAGCAGTTCTTC	CASSPGTRLEQFF
TRBD1	TRBV29-1	few	TRBJ1-2	TGCAGCGTTGAACGGACAGGGCTTAACTATGGCTACACCTTC	CSVERTGLNYGYTF
NA	TRBV20-1	NA	TRBJ2-2	TGCAGTGCTAGCATGGACCTAAACACCGGGGAGCTGTTTTTT	CSASMDLNTGELFF
NA	TRBV20-1	many	TRBJ2-3	TGCAGTGCTAGAACGACAGGGAGGCAAACAGATACGCAGTATTTT	CSARTTGRQTDTQYF
TRBD1	TRBV24-1	few	TRBJ1-2	TGTGCCACCCAGGGACAGGGGAATAACTATGGCTACACCTTC	CATQGQGNNYGYTF
NA	TRBV7-7	once	TRBJ2-7	TGTGCCAGCAGCCTCGGCCAGGGGCCTTTTTACGAGCAGTACTTC	CASSLGQGPFYEQYF
TRBD2	TRBV7-3	many	TRBJ2-1	TGTGCCAGCAGCCCCATGGCGGGGGGTTACAATGAGCAGTTCTTC	CASSPMAGGYNEQFF
NA	TRBV27	few	TRBJ1-6	TGTGCCAGCAGTTTTAGCCCCGAGTCCAGTTCACCCCTCCACTTT	CASSFSPESSSPLHF
TRBD2	TRBV24-1	few	TRBJ2-1	TGTGCCACCAGTCGCTCCCTCGGGGAACTAGCGCACAATGAGCAGTTCTTC	CATSRSLGELAHNEQFF
TRBD2	TRBV7-3	few	TRBJ2-1	TGTGCCAGCACTACTCTAGCTAGCGGGGGAAGGGATGAGCAGTTCTTC	CASTTLASGGRDEQFF
TRBD1	TRBV6-1	NA	TRBJ1-1	TGTGCCAGCAGTCTGGACAGGGCGCGGGATGAAGCTTTCTTT	CASSLDRARDEAFF
NA	TRBV12-3/TRBV12-4	many	TRBJ1-5	TGTGCCAGCAGTTTTGGAACTCGGGGCAATCAGCCCCAGCATTTT	CASSFGTRGNQPQHF
NA	TRBV10-3	NA	TRBJ1-2	TGTGCCATCAGTGAACGGCAGAACTATGGCTACACCTTC	CAISERQNYGYTF
NA	TRBV30	few	TRBJ1-1	TGTGCCTGGAGTGCCGACAGGAACACTGAAGCTTTCTTT	CAWSADRNTEAFF
NA	TRBV12-3/TRBV12-4	few	TRBJ2-1	TGTGCCAGCAGTTTAGGACGGTCCAGCTCCTACAATGAGCAGTTCTTC	CASSLGRSSSYNEQFF
TRBD2	TRBV12-3/TRBV12-4	NA	TRBJ2-7	TGCGCCAGCACCCTAGCGGGCCACGAGCAGTACTTC	CASTLAGHEQYF
NA	TRBV6-5	NA	TRBJ2-3	TGTGCCAGCAGTTACTCGAGCCCACACACAGATACGCAGTATTTT	CASSYSSPHTDTQYF
NA	TRBV25-1	NA	TRBJ2-5	TGTGCCAGCAGTGAATATATTCGGACATTTATTCAAGAGACCCAGTACTTC	CASSEYIRTFIQETQYF
NA	TRBV12-3/TRBV12-4	many	TRBJ1-5	TGTGCCAGCAGTTTGTGGCAGGTCAGCAATCAGCCCCAGCATTTT	CASSLWQVSNQPQHF
NA	TRBV4-1	few	TRBJ1-3	TGCGCCAGCAGCCAAGGGCTTTTGGGGGGAAACACCATATATTTT	CASSQGLLGGNTIYF
NA	TRBV5-1	many	TRBJ2-7	TGCGCCAGCAGCGAGGACGGAACCTACGAGCAGTACTTC	CASSEDGTYEQYF
NA	TRBV20-1	few	TRBJ2-3	TGCAGTGCCAGGGGATCACGTGGGGCGCGCACAGATACGCAGTATTTT	CSARGSRGARTDTQYF
NA	TRBV10-3	NA	TRBJ2-3	TGTGCCATCAGTGTAGCGGTCACAGATACGCAGTATTTT	CAISVAVTDTQYF
NA	TRBV5-1	few	TRBJ2-1	TGCGCCAGCAGCTTGGGGTTTTCGCCTGAGCAGTTCTTC	CASSLGFSPEQFF
NA	TRBV12-5	few	TRBJ2-1	TGTGCTAGTGGTTTGGTCGACTGGTTGGACTACAATGAGCAGTTCTTC	CASGLVDWLDYNEQFF
TRBD2	TRBV15	NA	TRBJ2-5	TGTGCCACCAGCAGAGATCCGGGAGCGGGAGCGGGAGAGACCCAGTACTTC	CATSRDPGAGAGETQYF
NA	TRBV6-2/TRBV6-3	few	TRBJ2-2	TGTGCCAGCAGGCCCCAGGGGATCGGGGAGCTGTTTTTT	CASRPQGIGELFF
NA	TRBV9	many	TRBJ1-1	TGTGCCAGCAGCGTAGTGGGACTAGAGAACACTGAAGCTTTCTTT	CASSVVGLENTEAFF
NA	TRBV6-2/TRBV6-3	NA	TRBJ2-6	TGTGCCAGCAGTCGCTCAGGGAAAGGGGCCAACGTCCTGACTTTC	CASSRSGKGANVLTF
TRBD1	TRBV20-1	NA	TRBJ1-2	TGCAGTGCCAAGGACAGGGGAAGGGGCTACACCTTC	CSAKDRGRGYTF
NA	TRBV6-5	few	TRBJ2-3	TGTGCCAGCAGTTACCAGGGGGGTGTCACAGATACGCAGTATTTT	CASSYQGGVTDTQYF
NA	TRBV11-2	few	TRBJ2-5	TGTGCCAGCAGCTTCGGTCGAAAGGTGTCTGTAGAGACCCAGTACTTC	CASSFGRKVSVETQYF
NA	TRBV6-5	many	TRBJ1-2	TGTGCCAGCGGCAGGGGCTATGGCTACACCTTC	CASGRGYGYTF
NA	TRBV11-2	NA	TRBJ1-1	TGTGCCAGCAGCCCAGGATCCAGGGCTGGGACTGAAGCTTTCTTT	CASSPGSRAGTEAFF
NA	TRBV20-1	NA	TRBJ2-7	TGCAGTGCTAGAGATCTAGATGGGGGGGGCCCCTACGAGCAGTACTTC	CSARDLDGGGPYEQYF
NA	TRBV10-3	NA	TRBJ2-7	TGTGCCATCAGTAGGAACCCCTACGAGCAGTACTTC	CAISRNPYEQYF
TRBD1	TRBV27	few	TRBJ1-2	TGTGCCAGCAGTCCGACGACAGGGGGGGGCTACACCTTC	CASSPTTGGGYTF
NA	TRBV4-3	many	TRBJ2-1	TGCGCCAGCAGCCAAGGACGGGGGCCCGCCTACAATGAGCAGTTCTTC	CASSQGRGPAYNEQFF
TRBD1	TRBV5-8	NA	TRBJ2-3	TGTGCCAGCAGCCCGGGGACAGGGTCAGACACAGATACGCAGTATTTT	CASSPGTGSDTDTQYF
TRBD1	TRBV5-5	NA	TRBJ2-2	TGTGCCAGCAGCGTACCCGGGACAGGGGTCGGGGAGCTGTTTTTT	CASSVPGTGVGELFF
TRBD2	TRBV11-3	once	TRBJ2-1	TGTGCCAGCAGCTCGGTCCTCCACCGGGAGGGTTACAATGAGCAGTTCTTC	CASSSVLHREGYNEQFF
NA	TRBV20-1	few	TRBJ1-5	TGCAGTGCGGCACAGGGAAAGTCGAGCAATCAGCCCCAGCATTTT	CSAAQGKSSNQPQHF
NA	TRBV20-1	NA	TRBJ2-5	TGCAGTGCTAGAGCCGTAGACAGCCCTCAAGAGACCCAGTACTTC	CSARAVDSPQETQYF